This T cell receptor beta chain was found in a study of blood T cell repertoires in COVID-19. In the source study's methods: From reference gene primer amplification, estimates of nucleated cell counts were derived. Method: immunoSEQ multiplex PCR; TCRdb's copy keeps in-frame clones and lacks some. V and J calls and clone size are given by that table; D and trimming were obtained from the DNA. The sample lists 200,000 to 250,000 clones; approximately 83% were seen once. V was pared by 0 bases and J by 4 bases, with 7 bases between. Germline V gene data show CDR1 as MDHEN and CDR2 as SYDVKM. The CDR3 spans 15 residues.

Sequenced material: peripheral blood. The chain joins TRBV28 to TRBJ2-6; D is uncertain. The sequence derives from an older woman with acute or convalescent COVID-19. The DNA for the CDR3 is TGTGCCAGCAGTTTATGGCAACTCGGGGCCAACGTCCTGACTTTC. It specifies CASSLWQLGANVLTF.